These T cell receptor beta chains were read from a single sample in a study of control samples from healthy donors and cancer patients. Assay: immunoSEQ multiplex PCR; the TCRdb copy retains only in-frame clones and omits some. The sample has tens of thousands of clones; approximately 91% are singletons. The sample was blood. These receptors all come from a man between 50 and 59 years old in good health. The CDR3 runs from the conserved cysteine through the conserved F or W. The D gene is left open where the match is weak. Size is stated for part of the rows, as once, few or many counts, or as a class when the clone is expanded.

TRBJ2-1 | TRBD2 | - | TRBV5-1 | CASSVSGGAANEQFF | TGCGCCAGCAGCGTTAGCGGGGGGGCTGCCAATGAGCAGTTCTTC
TRBJ2-5 | - | - | TRBV5-1 | CASSRQRQETQYF | TGCGCCAGCAGCCGACAGAGACAAGAGACCCAGTACTTC
TRBJ2-1 | - | - | TRBV19 | CASSMKGAFNNEQFF | TGTGCCAGTAGTATGAAAGGAGCGTTCAACAATGAGCAGTTCTTC
TRBJ1-3 | - | - | TRBV19 | CASSGRQTPSGNTIYF | TGTGCCAGTAGTGGCCGACAGACCCCCTCTGGAAACACCATATATTTT
TRBJ1-4 | TRBD1 | - | TRBV3-1/TRBV3-2 | CASSHRQGVGEKLFF | TGTGCCAGCAGCCACAGACAGGGGGTTGGTGAAAAACTGTTTTTT
TRBJ2-2 | - | - | TRBV11-3 | CASSLWSGELFF | TGTGCCAGCAGCTTATGGTCCGGGGAGCTGTTTTTT
TRBJ1-2 | - | - | TRBV5-6 | CASSLYYAGNYGYTF | TGTGCCAGCAGCTTGTATTACGCAGGGAACTATGGCTACACCTTC
TRBJ2-5 | - | - | TRBV3-1/TRBV3-2 | CASSRPQETQYF | TGTGCCAGCAGCCGACCTCAAGAGACCCAGTACTTC
TRBJ1-4 | - | - | TRBV7-5 | CARSPGRNEKLFF | TGTGCCAGAAGCCCTGGGCGAAATGAAAAACTGTTTTTT
TRBJ1-6 | - | - | TRBV10-3 | CAIRNREDSPLHF | TGTGCCATCAGGAACAGGGAGGACTCACCCCTCCACTTT
TRBJ1-5 | - | - | TRBV7-8 | CASSLWDPDQPQHF | TGTGCCAGCAGCTTATGGGACCCCGATCAGCCCCAGCATTTT
TRBJ1-6 | - | - | TRBV12-5 | CASGLEQGTSYNSPLHF | TGTGCTAGTGGTTTAGAACAGGGAACCTCCTATAATTCACCCCTCCACTTT
TRBJ2-1 | TRBD2 | - | TRBV6-6 | CASSYAGAGEQFF | TGTGCCAGCAGTTACGCAGGAGCGGGGGAGCAGTTCTTC
TRBJ1-2 | - | once | TRBV24-1 | CATSDLEGHYGYTF | TGTGCCACCAGTGATTTGGAGGGACACTATGGCTACACCTTC
TRBJ1-4 | - | few | TRBV10-2 | CASSAEGANNEKLFF | TGCGCCAGCAGTGCAGAAGGGGCGAACAATGAAAAACTGTTTTTT
TRBJ2-3 | TRBD2 | - | TRBV27 | CASSSTSGGITDTQYF | TGTGCCAGCAGTTCTACTAGCGGGGGCATAACAGATACGCAGTATTTT
TRBJ1-4 | - | - | TRBV7-2 | CASSIEANEKLFF | TGTGCCAGCAGCATAGAAGCTAATGAAAAACTGTTTTTT
TRBJ2-2 | - | once | TRBV19 | CASRLRGPAGELFF | TGTGCCAGTAGGTTACGGGGGCCCGCCGGGGAGCTGTTTTTT
TRBJ1-6 | - | - | TRBV5-1 | CASRIGQRDSPLHF | TGCGCCAGCAGAATAGGCCAGCGCGATTCACCCCTCCACTTT
TRBJ1-5 | TRBD1 | - | TRBV18 | CASSPRTGADQPQHF | TGTGCCAGCTCACCACGGACAGGGGCGGATCAGCCCCAGCATTTT
TRBJ1-2 | - | - | TRBV30 | CAWMTPGLPLDYGYTF | TGTGCCTGGATGACACCGGGACTACCCTTGGACTACGGCTACACCTTC
TRBJ1-1 | - | - | TRBV3-1/TRBV3-2 | CASSPKNTEAFF | TGTGCCAGCAGCCCAAAGAACACTGAAGCTTTCTTT
TRBJ1-2 | - | - | TRBV2 | CASSEGTRGTRDYGYTF | TGTGCCAGCAGTGAAGGAACAAGGGGGACTCGGGACTATGGCTACACCTTC
TRBJ2-1 | TRBD2 | - | TRBV6-6 | CASSDGLAGNEQFF | TGTGCCAGCAGTGACGGACTAGCGGGGAATGAGCAGTTCTTC
TRBJ2-1 | - | few | TRBV20-1 | CSAIEGGAYNEQFF | TGCAGTGCTATTGAGGGGGGGGCCTACAATGAGCAGTTCTTC
TRBJ2-2 | - | - | TRBV2 | CASSETGELFF | TGTGCCAGCAGTGAGACAGGGGAGCTGTTTTTT
TRBJ1-4 | - | - | TRBV7-6 | CASSAQHATNEKLFF | TGTGCCAGCAGCGCGCAACACGCAACTAATGAAAAACTGTTTTTT
TRBJ2-5 | - | - | TRBV6-6 | CASSYAPWYQETQYF | TGTGCCAGCAGTTACGCCCCCTGGTACCAAGAGACCCAGTACTTC
TRBJ2-6 | - | - | TRBV5-1 | CASSHQVSGANVLTF | TGCGCCAGCAGCCACCAGGTGTCTGGGGCCAACGTCCTGACTTTC
TRBJ1-1 | - | - | TRBV11-2 | CASSSGISVNTEAFF | TGTGCCAGCAGCTCAGGGATTTCGGTGAACACTGAAGCTTTCTTT
TRBJ2-7 | - | - | TRBV29-1 | CSVRGTYSYEQYF | TGCAGCGTACGGGGGACTTACTCCTACGAGCAGTACTTC
TRBJ1-5 | - | - | TRBV24-1 | CATSGSGSNQPQHF | TGTGCCACCAGTGGAAGTGGAAGCAATCAGCCCCAGCATTTT
TRBJ2-2 | TRBD2 | - | TRBV5-1 | CASSLIAGTLRTGELFF | TGCGCCAGCAGCTTGATAGCGGGGACCTTAAGGACCGGGGAGCTGTTTTTT
TRBJ2-5 | TRBD1 | - | TRBV6-1 | CASSEPQSDRGFRETQYF | TGTGCCAGCAGTGAGCCACAGAGTGACAGGGGGTTCCGGGAGACCCAGTACTTC
TRBJ1-2 | TRBD1 | - | TRBV7-9 | CASSLDRDYGYTF | TGTGCCAGCAGCTTGGACAGGGATTATGGCTACACCTTC
TRBJ1-1 | TRBD1 | - | TRBV24-1 | CATSTGTGARDTEAFF | TGTGCCACCAGCACCGGGACAGGGGCGAGGGACACTGAAGCTTTCTTT
TRBJ2-3 | TRBD1 | - | TRBV10-3 | CAISSRDRGLNTQYF | TGTGCCATCAGCTCCCGGGACAGGGGGTTGAATACGCAGTATTTT
TRBJ1-5 | - | - | TRBV7-8 | CASSLVGGVNGNQPQHF | TGTGCCAGCAGCTTAGTGGGAGGGGTTAACGGCAATCAGCCCCAGCATTTT
TRBJ1-3 | - | - | TRBV18 | CASSPSGGLGNTIYF | TGTGCCAGCTCACCGTCCGGGGGGCTAGGAAACACCATATATTTT